These 21 T cell receptor beta chains came from one sample sequenced in a study of CD8+CD57+ T cells in acquired aplastic anemia. Genomic DNA templated the TCR beta VDJ and CDR3 profiling. Via MiXCR, TCRdb re-called the reads, giving one row per CDR3 protein. The sample contains 200,000 to 250,000 distinct CDR3 sequences, under 65% of which appear only once. The sample taken for sequencing was sorted CD4+, CD8+, or CD8+CD57+ T cells (not recorded which) from PBMCs. The receptors were sampled from a human donor in good health.

This clonotype has only a few counts. The genes are TRBV29-1 and TRBJ2-5; 8 bases match TRBD1. This CDR3 has 14 amino acids. Germline CDR1 and CDR2: SQVTM and ANQGSEA. Germline trimming cut 7 bases from V and 5 bases from J; bases unmatched to any gene: 12. CDR3 in amino acids: CSAVSPGGWETQYF. Written as DNA, the CDR3 is TGCAGCGCGGTTTCACCAGGGGGCTGGGAGACCCAGTACTTC. Variable domain in full (rest from reference TRBV29-1 and TRBJ2-5): SAVISQKPSRDICQRGTSLTIQCQVDSQVTMMFWYRQQPGQSLTLIATANQGSEATYESGFVIDKFPISRPNLTFSTLTVSNMSPEDSSIYLCSAVSPGGWETQYFGPGTRLLVL.

This clonotype was counted a few times. V usage is TRBV10-3 and J usage is TRBJ1-4, with D unresolved. CDR3 length: 13 residues. Germline V lookup: CDR1 ENHRY, CDR2 SYGVKD. V shed 4 bases and J shed 7 bases, with 10 bases lying between them. The CDR3 sequence: CAISGVYGEKLFF. The DNA of the CDR3 is TGTGCCATCAGTGGAGTTTATGGTGAAAAACTGTTTTTT.

The genes are TRBV7-8 and TRBJ2-7; D may be TRBD2 (6 bases). V dropped 4 bases and J dropped 4 bases, with 14 bases sitting between them. The germline gives CDR1 SGHVS, CDR2 FQNEAQ. The CDR3 sequence is 14 residues long. For the CDR3, the DNA is TGTGCCAGCAGCTATTCGGGAGTGCGGTACGAGCAGTACTTC. Amino acid sequence: CASSYSGVRYEQYF.

V usage is TRBV13 and J usage is TRBJ2-5, with 15 bases fitting TRBD2. The junction had 2 bases not matched to a gene; V was cut back by 3 bases and J by 3 bases. The V gene's germline CDR1 is PRHDT and CDR2 FYEKMQ (reference sequence). The CDR3 extends over 16 amino acids. Here the CDR3 reads CASSFGLAGGEETQYF. The CDR3 DNA sequence: TGTGCCAGCAGCTTCGGACTAGCGGGGGGGGAAGAGACCCAGTACTTC.

DNA for the CDR3: TGCAGTGCTCACGGGAGGGCGGGGGCTTACACTGAAGCTTTCTTT. It translates to CSAHGRAGAYTEAFF. The V gene is TRBV20-1, the J gene TRBJ1-1, with D perhaps matching TRBD1 (6 bases). Looked up from germline, CDR1 is DFQATT and CDR2 is SNEGSKA (reference sequence). V lost 5 bases and J lost 3, with 19 bases in between. The CDR3 runs 15 residues.

In its sample, this clonotype was seen a few times. This chain uses TRBV2 with TRBJ1-1, with unresolved D. V was pared by 7 bases and J by 1 base, with 7 bases between. CDR3 length: 12 amino acids. Germline CDR1 reads SNHLY; CDR2 reads FYNNEI. CDR3 DNA: TGTGCCAGCACTAAGGAGAACACTGAAGCTTTCTTT. It codes for CASTKENTEAFF.

The chain has TRBV15 and TRBJ2-1; 10 bases fit TRBD2. With 9 bases clipped from V and 6 bases from J, the junction kept 5 bases outside the gene matches. Looked up from germline, CDR1 is LNHNV and CDR2 is YYDKDF (reference sequence). The CDR3 length is 13 residues. The CDR3 DNA follows: TGTGCCACGAGGACTAGCGGATCCAATGAGCAGTTCTTC. Its translation: CATRTSGSNEQFF.

This clonotype came up many times. The V gene is TRBV27, the J gene TRBJ2-7; D is uncertain. The V end lost 5 bases, the J end lost 3 bases, and 8 bases lay between the germline ends. This CDR3 comprises 12 residues. Germline CDR1 is MNHEY and CDR2 is SMNVEV (reference sequence). The CDR3 region has the DNA TGTGCCAGCAGTAACAGTAACTACGAGCAGTACTTC. It yields the protein CASSNSNYEQYF.

In the case of this clonotype: A much more abundant neighbour one base away suggests this may be a read error. The chain links TRBV3-1 to TRBJ1-4; 10 bases map to TRBD1. This CDR3 contains 14 residues. Losses at the gene ends were 3 bases for V and 7 bases for J; bases not matched to a gene: 2. Germline CDR1 LGHDT, CDR2 YNNKEL (reference sequence). CDR3 sequence reads: CASSHGTGAEKLFF. CDR3 nucleotides: TGTGCCAGCAGCCACGGGACAGGGGCTGAAAAACTGTTTTTT. The whole variable domain, filled in from reference TRBV3-1 and TRBJ1-4, reads DTAVSQTPKYLVTQMGNDKSIKCEQNLGHDTMYWYKQDSKKFLKIMFSYNNKELIINETVPNRFSPKSPDKAHLNLHINSLELGDSAVYFCASSHGTGAEKLFFGSGTQLSVL.

The chain couples TRBV24-1 to TRBJ2-1; 8 nucleotides align to TRBD2. Looked up from germline, CDR1 is KGHDR and CDR2 is SFDVKD. The trim removed 10 bases at V and 7 bases at J, leaving 2 bases unmatched. The CDR3 is 11 residues long. As DNA, the CDR3 is TGTGCCACTCGGGAGGGAAATGAGCAGTTCTTC. This translates into CATREGNEQFF.

This clonotype was seen many times. V usage is TRBV4-1 and J usage is TRBJ1-1, with D hard to call. This CDR3 is 15 amino acids long. The germline V gene encodes CDR1 MGHRA and CDR2 YSYEKL. V shed 4 bases and J shed 1 base, with 13 bases lying between them. The CDR3 region is CASSLEGRGNTEAFF. The CDR3 DNA is TGCGCCAGCAGCCTCGAAGGACGGGGGAACACTGAAGCTTTCTTT.

This clonotype appeared many times. The chain combines TRBV9 with TRBJ1-1; weak D call: TRBD1 (6 bases). The V end was cut by 2 bases, the J end by 5 bases, with 16 bases between. Germline V gives CDR1 SGDLS, CDR2 YYNGEE. The CDR3 totals 15 residues. The CDR3 sequence: CASSVVSGGRTEAFF. As DNA, the CDR3 is TGTGCCAGCAGCGTTGTTTCCGGGGGCCGTACTGAAGCTTTCTTT. Based on the CDR3 plus reference TRBV9 and TRBJ1-1, the full variable domain is DSGVTQTPKHLITATGQRVTLRCSPRSGDLSVYWYQQSLDQGLQFLIQYYNGEERAKGNILERFSAQQFPDLHSELNLSSLELGDSALYFCASSVVSGGRTEAFFGQGTRLTVV.

This clonotype has just a few counts. The rearrangement uses TRBV7-2 and TRBJ1-1; D might be TRBD1 (5 bases). Germline V gene sequence: CDR1 SGHTA, CDR2 FQGNSA. The V end lost 3 bases, the J end lost 4 bases, and 9 bases lay between the germline ends. The CDR3 runs 13 residues. The CDR3 coding sequence is TGTGCCAGCAGCTTTGGAAGGGGCACTGAAGCTTTCTTT. Amino acid sequence: CASSFGRGTEAFF.

The chain couples TRBV5-1 to TRBJ2-7; D is possibly TRBD1 (5 bases). The germline V gene encodes CDR1 SGHRS and CDR2 YFSETQ. Trimming removed 0 bases at V and 1 base at J, with 11 bases between. The CDR3 length is 15 residues. CDR3 amino acids: CASSLDQGPSYEQYF. CDR3 sequence (DNA): TGCGCCAGCAGCTTGGACCAGGGCCCTTCCTACGAGCAGTACTTC.

The genes are TRBV5-1 and TRBJ2-1, with 11 bases lining up with TRBD2. V lost 4 bases to trimming and J lost 6 bases; unmatched junction nucleotides: 6. Germline CDR1 SGHRS, CDR2 YFSETQ. This CDR3 comprises 15 residues. CDR3 coding DNA: TGCGCCAGCAGCGCCGTAGCGGGGGGGCGCAATGAGCAGTTCTTC. Translated, it gives CASSAVAGGRNEQFF.

This chain joins TRBV20-1 and TRBJ2-2, with D perhaps being TRBD1 or TRBD2 (5 bases each). Trimming removed 3 bases from V and 4 bases from J, with 12 bases in between. The germline V gene encodes CDR1 DFQATT and CDR2 SNEGSKA (reference sequence). The CDR3 extends over 14 amino acids. Here the CDR3 reads CSARFGGSTGELFF. CDR3 DNA sequence: TGCAGTGCTAGGTTTGGGGGTAGCACCGGGGAGCTGTTTTTT.

The chain links TRBV4-2 to TRBJ2-6; 12 bases are shared with TRBD2. Germline CDR1 and CDR2: LGHNA and YNFKEQ. Trimming took 4 bases from V and 1 from J; bases not matched to a gene: 5. The CDR3 length is 18 residues. The CDR3 protein is CASSLTLAGGSGANVLTF. The CDR3 nucleotides read TGTGCCAGCAGCCTCACACTAGCGGGAGGATCTGGGGCCAACGTCCTGACTTTC.

Points on this clonotype: At one end the junction does not follow the germline gene, possibly because of a read error. J is TRBJ2-3 and V is TRBV7-7; D is unresolved. This CDR3 region has 13 residues. Looked up from germline, CDR1 is SSHAT and CDR2 is FNYEAQ (reference sequence). The CDR3, as DNA: TGTGCTAGCAGCTTAAGTGTTGCAGATACGCAGTATTTT. It yields the protein CASSLSVADTQYF.

V is TRBV20-1 and J is TRBJ2-1; D remains unclear. The DNA end lines up better with TRBJ2-7; the J call may be wrong. Looked up from germline, CDR1 is DFQATT and CDR2 is SNEGSKA (reference sequence). The length of the CDR3 is 11 residues. CDR3 DNA sequence: TGCAGTGCTAGACTACTCTACGAGCAGTACTTC. This codes for CSARLLYEQYF.

V usage is TRBV24-1 and J usage is TRBJ2-1, with TRBD2 matching 7 bases. Trimming cost V 9 bases and J 3 bases; bases outside gene matches: 4. This CDR3 has 13 amino acids. Germline values: CDR1 KGHDR, CDR2 SFDVKD. The CDR3 nucleotides read TGTGCCACCGGGAGGGGAGGCTACAATGAGCAGTTCTTC. Protein sequence: CATGRGGYNEQFF.

The sample holds many counts of this clonotype. The chain has TRBV7-6 and TRBJ2-7, with D tentatively TRBD1 or TRBD2 (6 bases each). Germline-derived CDR1 and CDR2 are SGHVS and FNYEAQ. There are 14 residues in the CDR3. V shed 5 bases and J shed 5 bases, with 16 bases lying between them. Written as DNA, the CDR3 is TGTGCCAGCAGCCCCCTGCCGGGGGCCAACGAGCAGTACTTC. Amino acids: CASSPLPGANEQYF.